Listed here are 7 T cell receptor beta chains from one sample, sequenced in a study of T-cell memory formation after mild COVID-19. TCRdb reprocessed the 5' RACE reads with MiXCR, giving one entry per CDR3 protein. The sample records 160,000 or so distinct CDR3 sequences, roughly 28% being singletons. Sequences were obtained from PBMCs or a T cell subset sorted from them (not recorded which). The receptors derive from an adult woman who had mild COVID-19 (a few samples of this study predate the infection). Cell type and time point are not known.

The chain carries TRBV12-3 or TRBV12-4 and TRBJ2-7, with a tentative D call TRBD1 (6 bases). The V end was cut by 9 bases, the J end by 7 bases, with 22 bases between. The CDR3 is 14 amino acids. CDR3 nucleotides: TGTGCCAGTCTCCGGGACATCGGAATGGGGGAGCAGTACTTC. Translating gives CASLRDIGMGEQYF.

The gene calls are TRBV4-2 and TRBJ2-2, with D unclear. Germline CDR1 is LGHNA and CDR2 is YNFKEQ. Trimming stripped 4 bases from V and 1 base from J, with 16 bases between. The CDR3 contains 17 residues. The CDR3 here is CASSLGVTVMNTGELFF. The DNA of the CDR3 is TGTGCCAGCAGCCTCGGAGTAACGGTCATGAACACCGGGGAGCTGTTTTTT.

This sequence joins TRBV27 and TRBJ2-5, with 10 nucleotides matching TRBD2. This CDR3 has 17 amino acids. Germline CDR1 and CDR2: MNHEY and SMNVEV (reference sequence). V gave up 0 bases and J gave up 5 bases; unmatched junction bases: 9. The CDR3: CASSLSTGPSGSETQYF. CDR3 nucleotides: TGTGCCAGCAGTTTATCGACTGGGCCTAGCGGGAGTGAGACCCAGTACTTC.

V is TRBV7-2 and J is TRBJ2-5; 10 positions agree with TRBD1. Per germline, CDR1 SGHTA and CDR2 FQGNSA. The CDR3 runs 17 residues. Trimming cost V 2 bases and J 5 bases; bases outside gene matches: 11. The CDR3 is CASSLPTGGDKMETQYF. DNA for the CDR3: TGTGCCAGCAGCTTACCGACAGGGGGCGATAAGATGGAGACCCAGTACTTC.

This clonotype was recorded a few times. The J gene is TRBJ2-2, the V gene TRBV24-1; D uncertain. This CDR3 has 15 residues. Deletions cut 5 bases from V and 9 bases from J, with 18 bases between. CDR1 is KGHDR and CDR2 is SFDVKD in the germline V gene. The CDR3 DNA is TGTGCCACCAGTGGTCCGGGCTCCCTGAACCGGGAGCTGTTTTTT. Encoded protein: CATSGPGSLNRELFF.

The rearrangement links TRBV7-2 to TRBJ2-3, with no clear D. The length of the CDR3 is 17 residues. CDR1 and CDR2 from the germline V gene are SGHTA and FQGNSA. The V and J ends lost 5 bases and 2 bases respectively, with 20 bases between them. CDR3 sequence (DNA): TGTGCCAGCAGCCCAAACCGTCAGAGCAGCCACACAGATACGCAGTATTTT. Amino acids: CASSPNRQSSHTDTQYF.

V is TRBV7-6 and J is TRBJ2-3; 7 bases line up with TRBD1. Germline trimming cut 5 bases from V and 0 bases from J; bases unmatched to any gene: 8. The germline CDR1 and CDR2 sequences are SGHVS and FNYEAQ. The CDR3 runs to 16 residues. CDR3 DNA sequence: TGTGCCAGCAGCCCTCTCGGACAGGCTAGCACAGATACGCAGTATTTT. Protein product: CASSPLGQASTDTQYF.